These T cell receptor beta chains were read from a single sample in a study of blood T cell repertoires in COVID-19. The repertoire was sequenced with immunoSEQ multiplex PCR; TCRdb's copy has only in-frame clones and lacks some. The table has about 170,000 clones, around 89% seen once. Sequencing used peripheral blood. Every receptor here comes from a man over 45 who had recovered from COVID-19. The CDR3 runs from the conserved cysteine through the conserved F or W. A D gene is named only where the DNA matches it firmly. For some rows the clone size is stated as once, few or many, or as a class when expanded; others skip it.

>TRBJ2-6|.|TRBD1|TRBV2
TGTGCCAGCAGTGGCGGACAGGACGCCCCTTCTGGGGCCAACGTCCTGACTTTC
CASSGGQDAPSGANVLTF
>TRBJ2-7|few|TRBD1|TRBV6-5
TGTGCCAGCAGCCCAGGGGGACAGGGACTCTACGAGCAGTACTTC
CASSPGGQGLYEQYF
>TRBJ2-7|.|TRBD1|TRBV5-5
TGTGCCAGCAGCTTGTTGGACAGGGCTCACGAGCAGTACTTC
CASSLLDRAHEQYF
>TRBJ2-1|.|.|TRBV15
TGTGCCACCAGCAGAAATGACTTAGAGCAGTTCTTC
CATSRNDLEQFF
>TRBJ1-2|.|TRBD1|TRBV19
TGTGCCAGTACCCTGGGACAGGGTAATGGCTACACCTTC
CASTLGQGNGYTF
>TRBJ2-7|.|.|TRBV27
TGTGCCAGCAGTCCTCAGGGGTACGAGCAGTACTTC
CASSPQGYEQYF
>TRBJ1-4|.|.|TRBV5-5
TGTGCCAGCAGCTTGACTACAGGGTGGGACGAAAAACTGTTTTTT
CASSLTTGWDEKLFF
>TRBJ2-7|.|TRBD2|TRBV20-1
TGCAGTGCTAGTCGGGGACTAGCGGGAGGATACGAGCAGTACTTC
CSASRGLAGGYEQYF
>TRBJ1-1|.|.|TRBV11-2
TGTGCCAGCAGCTTATTGATCCAGGGCACTGAAGCTTTCTTT
CASSLLIQGTEAFF
>TRBJ2-7|.|TRBD1|TRBV5-6
TGTGCCAGCAGCTTGGGACAGGGAATCTCCTACGAGCAGTACTTC
CASSLGQGISYEQYF
>TRBJ2-3|.|TRBD1|TRBV5-4
TGTGCCAGCAGCACGCCCAGACAGGGGGTGGCAGATACGCAGTATTTT
CASSTPRQGVADTQYF
>TRBJ1-1|.|.|TRBV9
TGTGCCAGCAGCAAGACTATAAAGAACACTGAAGCTTTCTTT
CASSKTIKNTEAFF
>TRBJ2-1|.|.|TRBV7-3
TGTGCCAGCAGCTCCCAGGGAATTGAGCAGTTCTTC
CASSSQGIEQFF
>TRBJ2-1|.|.|TRBV18
TGTGCCAGCTCACCACCCCAGGGGATCGGCAATGAGCAGTTCTTC
CASSPPQGIGNEQFF
>TRBJ2-7|once|TRBD1|TRBV10-1
TGCGCCAGCAGTGAGTCGGGGACAGCCGAGCAGTACTTC
CASSESGTAEQYF
>TRBJ2-2|.|.|TRBV16
TGTGCCAGCAGCGGAAAACAAGGGGGAACCGGGGAGCTGTTTTTT
CASSGKQGGTGELFF
>TRBJ2-1|.|TRBD2|TRBV7-3
TGTGCCAGCAGCTATAGCGGGGGCGGCATAGATGAGCAGTTCTTC
CASSYSGGGIDEQFF
>TRBJ2-7|.|TRBD1|TRBV6-5
TGTGCCAGCAGTCTGGGACAGGCGATCTACGAGCAGTACTTC
CASSLGQAIYEQYF
>TRBJ1-5|.|.|TRBV18
TGTGCCAGCTCAACGGACAGTAGCAATCAGCCCCAGCATTTT
CASSTDSSNQPQHF
>TRBJ2-7|.|TRBD1|TRBV6-2/TRBV6-3
TGTGCCAGCAGCTCATCCTGGACAGGGGAAGACCACGAGCAGTACTTC
CASSSSWTGEDHEQYF
>TRBJ2-4|.|.|TRBV29-1
TGCAGCGTTGAAGACCTAGCCAAAAACATTCAGTACTTC
CSVEDLAKNIQYF
>TRBJ1-3|.|TRBD1|TRBV6-5
TGTGCCAGCAAGGGACAGGGGGTTGCTGGAAACACCATATATTTT
CASKGQGVAGNTIYF
>TRBJ2-1|.|TRBD2|TRBV30
TGTGCCTGGAGTGTAAGGCGACTAGCGGGGCCACCTGACAATGAGCAGTTCTTC
CAWSVRRLAGPPDNEQFF
>TRBJ2-7|once|.|TRBV5-1
TGCGCCAGCAGCTTAGAGGGGGTAACCGAGCAGTACTTC
CASSLEGVTEQYF
>TRBJ1-6|.|TRBD1|TRBV7-9
TGTGCCAGCAGCGCCCGGACAGGGATGGACAATTCACCCCTCCACTTT
CASSARTGMDNSPLHF
>TRBJ2-7|once|TRBD2|TRBV6-6
TGTGCCAGCAGTTACCCACCGGGGGGGGTTTTAGCCGAGCAGTACTTC
CASSYPPGGVLAEQYF
>TRBJ2-7|.|TRBD1|TRBV29-1
TGCAGCGTCCCGGGACAGGCGACCTACGAGCAGTACTTC
CSVPGQATYEQYF